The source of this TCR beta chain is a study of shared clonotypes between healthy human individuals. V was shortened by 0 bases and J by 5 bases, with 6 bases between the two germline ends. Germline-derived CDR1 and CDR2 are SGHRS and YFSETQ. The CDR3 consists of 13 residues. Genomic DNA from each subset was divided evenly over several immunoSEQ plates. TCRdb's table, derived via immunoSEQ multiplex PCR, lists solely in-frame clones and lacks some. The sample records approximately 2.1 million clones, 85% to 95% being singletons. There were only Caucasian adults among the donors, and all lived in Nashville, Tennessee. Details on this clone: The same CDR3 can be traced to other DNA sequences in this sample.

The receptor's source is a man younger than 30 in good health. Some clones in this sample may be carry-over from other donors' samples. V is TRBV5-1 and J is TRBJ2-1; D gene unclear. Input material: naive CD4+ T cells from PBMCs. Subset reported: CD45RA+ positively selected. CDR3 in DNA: TGCGCCAGCAGCTTGGGCTTAAACAATGAGCAGTTCTTC. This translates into CASSLGLNNEQFF.